This T cell receptor beta chain was recovered during a study of blood T cells in healthy people across ages. Study-wide findings and caveats: Conclusively comparing naive with antigen-experienced cells was impossible with unsorted PBMCs. Expanded clonotype changes were possibly confounded by unknown donor CMV status. Observed TCR beta diversity per million T cells went down as age went up. This fall followed a roughly linear course with age.

The CDR3 runs to 13 residues. The V and J ends lost 6 bases and 0 bases respectively, with 8 bases between them. A second PCR of roughly 7 to 11 cycles used a sample-barcoded 5' primer and a J-beta primer mix. Tags on each cDNA molecule came from a template-switch adaptor with 12 random nucleotides. TCRdb itself ran the 5' RACE reads through MiXCR, one entry per CDR3 protein. This table holds more than 550,000 distinct CDR3 sequences, about 20% found once. This clonotype was picked up many times. Its specificity is not known. The receptor's source is a man aged 70-80 years in good health. The chain has TRBV12-3 or TRBV12-4 and TRBJ1-1; D is undetermined. What was sequenced was blood. The CDR3 reads CASSFLMNTEAFF. The CDR3 nucleotides read TGTGCCAGCAGCTTTCTTATGAACACTGAAGCTTTCTTT.